This entry concerns a single TCR beta chain. This entry belongs to a study of shared clonotypes between healthy human individuals. The CDR3 has 14 residues. V dropped 5 bases and J dropped 3; count of bases not matched to a gene: 4. Per the germline V gene, CDR1 is LNHNV and CDR2 is YYDKDF (reference sequence). Clones were read by immunoSEQ multiplex PCR, and TCRdb kept only the in-frame ones, dropping some. Here the sample spans nearly 2 million clones, just under 95% being singletons. Naive CD8 cells comprised CD45RO-negative, CCR7-positively selected cells, excluding terminally differentiated effector memory CD45RA+ cells.

This TCR was recovered from a man between 18 and 29 years old in good health. The sample consisted of naive CD8+ T cells sorted from blood. The genes are TRBV15 and TRBJ2-1; 7 positions agree with TRBD1. The CDR3 region has the DNA TGTGCCACCAGCCACCGGGACAGCTACAATGAGCAGTTCTTC. Translating gives CATSHRDSYNEQFF.